These 28 T cell receptor beta chains came from one sample sequenced in a study of T cell repertoires in cytomegalovirus infection (dated by TCRdb to 2018 to 2020). Sequencing instrument: Illumina HiSeq 1500. The public reads were quality trimmed at Q25 with fastp and then assembled into clones with MiXCR by TCRdb, keeping productive beta chains. CDR3 protein sequences are deduplicated, and each keeps its most common genes and DNA. For this sample the table gives more than 200,000 distinct CDR3 sequences, of which approximately 9.1% were detected only once. The ten largest clones take up roughly 15% of the sample. Material for sequencing was PBMCs. Receptor source: a human donor in good health (CMV status not recorded). Some clones in this sample may be carry-over from other donors' samples.

This clonotype was seen only a few times. The chain joins TRBV7-9 to TRBJ1-1; 10 bases line up with TRBD1. V lost 7 bases and J lost 1; bases outside the gene matches: 9. The CDR3 extends over 16 amino acids. CDR1 is SEHNR and CDR2 is FQNEAQ in the germline V gene (reference sequence). The DNA of the CDR3 is TGTGCCAGCACGACAGGGGGCACCTCCTCGAACACTGAAGCTTTCTTT. Its translation: CASTTGGTSSNTEAFF.

This clonotype appeared many times. V is TRBV7-6 and J is TRBJ1-2, with a tentative D call TRBD1 (6 bases). Germline-derived CDR1 and CDR2 are SGHVS and FNYEAQ. The CDR3 sequence is 15 residues long. V was trimmed by 5 bases and J by 8 bases, leaving 21 bases between them. CDR3 coding DNA: TGTGCCAGCAGCCGAACTACAGGGAAGGCGGAGGGCTACACCTTC. Residues: CASSRTTGKAEGYTF.

This clonotype occurred many times. The chain couples TRBV6-2 or TRBV6-3 to TRBJ2-7; D possibly matches TRBD1 or TRBD2 (5 bases each). Trimming took off 7 bases at V and 2 bases at J, with 27 bases between the two ends. The CDR3 loop spans 18 amino acids. CDR1 is MNHEY and CDR2 is SVGEGT in the germline V gene. The CDR3 loop reads CASKEIGRGFVSPYEQYF. The CDR3 region has the DNA TGTGCCAGCAAGGAAATCGGTCGGGGCTTCGTATCTCCCTACGAGCAGTACTTC.

There are many counts of this clonotype. The chain joins TRBV7-2 to TRBJ1-1, with D uncertain. V was trimmed by 5 bases and J by 0 bases, leaving 10 bases between them. This CDR3 has 14 amino acids. Per the germline V gene, CDR1 is SGHTA and CDR2 is FQGNSA. DNA of the CDR3: TGTGCCAGCAGCGAAGGACGGTTGAACACTGAAGCTTTCTTT. As protein: CASSEGRLNTEAFF.

Many counts were recorded for this clonotype. V usage is TRBV7-9 and J usage is TRBJ2-1; 7 nucleotides agree with TRBD1. Germline trimming cut 5 bases from V and 10 bases from J; bases unmatched to any gene: 11. Germline CDR1 and CDR2: SEHNR and FQNEAQ (reference sequence). The CDR3 consists of 14 residues. This CDR3 is CASSPRQGSPEQFF. For the CDR3, the DNA is TGTGCCAGCAGCCCGCGACAGGGATCCCCGGAGCAGTTCTTC.

There are many counts of this clonotype. V is TRBV20-1 and J is TRBJ2-7; 9 nucleotides match TRBD1. V was pared by 0 bases and J by 6 bases, with 18 bases of the junction left unmatched. This CDR3 is built from 18 residues. The germline CDR1 and CDR2 sequences are DFQATT and SNEGSKA (reference sequence). This CDR3 reads CSARDWDLDRTGVGEQYF. The CDR3 nucleotides read TGCAGTGCTAGAGATTGGGACCTGGACCGGACAGGGGTTGGCGAGCAGTACTTC.

This clonotype was counted many times. The chain employs TRBV11-3 and TRBJ2-1; 7 nucleotides line up with TRBD1. The germline CDR1 and CDR2 sequences are SGHNT and YENEEA. The CDR3 extends over 15 amino acids. V lost 7 bases, J lost 8 bases, and 14 bases stayed unmatched. The CDR3 nucleotides are TGTGCCAGCACCTACGCGACAGGGCTGATGGATGAGCAGTTCTTC. Its translation is CASTYATGLMDEQFF.

This clonotype was seen at least ten times. V is TRBV7-2 and J is TRBJ1-5; D may be TRBD1 (5 bases). The V and J ends lost 5 bases and 1 base respectively, with 9 bases between them. Germline loops: CDR1 SGHTA, CDR2 FQGNSA. The CDR3 totals 14 residues. The CDR3 is CASSPRDSNQPQHF. CDR3 in DNA: TGTGCCAGCAGCCCCCGGGACAGCAATCAGCCCCAGCATTTT.

At least ten counts were recorded for this clonotype. The rearrangement joins TRBV7-8 to TRBJ1-1; a weak D match, TRBD1 (6 bases). CDR1 is SGHVS, CDR2 FQNEAQ, per germline. The ends were cut back, 5 bases at V and 5 bases at J, with 21 bases in the middle. CDR3 size: 16 residues. The CDR3 nucleotides are TGTGCCAGCAGCCGCGGAGGAAGGGGGAGGGGGACTGAAGCTTTCTTT. Amino acids: CASSRGGRGRGTEAFF.

This clonotype appeared many times. The genes are TRBV7-2 and TRBJ2-7, with TRBD1 matching 9 bases. The CDR3 is 18 amino acids. Looked up from germline, CDR1 is SGHTA and CDR2 is FQGNSA. V was pared by 4 bases and J by 4 bases, with 17 bases of the junction left unmatched. CDR3 loop: CASSSTGITGGPGYEQYF. The CDR3 DNA is TGTGCCAGCAGCTCAACCGGAATCACAGGGGGCCCAGGGTACGAGCAGTACTTC.

This clonotype has a count of ten or more. The rearrangement links TRBV11-2 to TRBJ2-7, with 8 nucleotides matching TRBD1. The CDR3 is made up of 15 amino acids. V shed 5 bases and J 1 base; nucleotides not matched to a gene: 7. CDR1 and CDR2 (germline): SGHAT, FQNNGV. Written as DNA, the CDR3 is TGTGCCAGCAGCCTCAGCCAGGGGGCATCCTACGAGCAGTACTTC. Its translation is CASSLSQGASYEQYF.

This clonotype showed up many times. The rearrangement joins TRBV7-9 to TRBJ2-2, with a tentative D call TRBD1 (5 bases). The CDR3 is 15 residues long. The germline CDR1 and CDR2 sequences are SEHNR and FQNEAQ (reference sequence). Trimming took off 2 bases at V and 5 bases at J, with 12 bases between the two ends. The CDR3 sequence is CASSLTDTRTGELFF. The CDR3 DNA follows: TGTGCCAGCAGCTTAACGGACACGCGAACCGGGGAGCTGTTTTTT.

There are many counts of this clonotype. The V gene is TRBV7-9, the J gene TRBJ1-4; maybe TRBD1 (5 bases). V shed 0 bases and J shed 3 bases, with 5 bases lying between them. Germline V gives CDR1 SEHNR, CDR2 FQNEAQ (reference sequence). CDR3 size: 14 residues. The CDR3 loop reads CASSLAGANEKLFF. The CDR3 DNA sequence: TGTGCCAGCAGCTTAGCGGGGGCTAATGAAAAACTGTTTTTT.

This clonotype was picked up many times. This chain joins TRBV7-2 and TRBJ1-2; no reliable D call. CDR1 and CDR2 from the germline V gene are SGHTA and FQGNSA. V lost 4 bases, J lost 0 bases, and 6 bases lay in between. CDR3 length: 13 amino acids. CDR3 nucleotide sequence: TGTGCCAGCAGCTCCCAACCTAACTATGGCTACACCTTC. Translating gives CASSSQPNYGYTF.

This clonotype was observed at least ten times. J is TRBJ2-7 and V is TRBV7-2; D is unresolved. CDR1 and CDR2 from the germline V gene are SGHTA and FQGNSA. Between the trimmed V and J ends, which lost 4 bases and 0 bases, there was a span of 7 bases. The CDR3 runs to 13 residues. The DNA for the CDR3 is TGTGCCAGCAGCTCCTCTAGCTCCTACGAGCAGTACTTC. Amino acid sequence: CASSSSSSYEQYF.

This clonotype was counted a few times. The chain joins TRBV15 to TRBJ2-7; 8 bases fit TRBD1. The germline gives CDR1 LNHNV, CDR2 YYDKDF (reference sequence). V gave up 4 bases and J gave up 2 bases; unmatched junction bases: 7. The length of the CDR3 is 15 residues. This CDR3 is CATSTGTGNTYEQYF. CDR3 nucleotides: TGTGCCACCAGCACCGGGACAGGTAATACCTACGAGCAGTACTTC.

This clonotype was counted ten times or more. The rearrangement uses TRBV11-3 and TRBJ2-7, with TRBD1 matching over 7 bases. The germline CDR1 and CDR2 sequences are SGHNT and YENEEA. V was pared by 5 bases and J by 5 bases, with 15 bases of the junction left unmatched. This CDR3 has 16 residues. CDR3: CASSPPIRDRANEQYF. As DNA, the CDR3 is TGTGCCAGCAGCCCTCCCATTCGAGACAGGGCCAACGAGCAGTACTTC. The full variable domain, completed using reference TRBV11-3 and TRBJ2-7, is EAGVVQSPRYKIIEKKQPVAFWCNPISGHNTLYWYLQNLGQGPELLIRYENEEAVDDSQLPKDRFSAERLKGVDSTLKIQPAELGDSAVYLCASSPPIRDRANEQYFGPGTRLTVT.

The chain recombines TRBV7-2 with TRBJ2-3, with TRBD2 matching over 9 bases. Germline V gene lookup returns CDR1 SGHTA and CDR2 FQGNSA. CDR3 length equals 17 residues. V dropped 0 bases and J dropped 8; count of bases not matched to a gene: 12. Here the CDR3 DNA reads TGTGCCAGCAGCTTAGCGGGTAGCGGGAGCCCCGATGGTACGCAGTATTTT. Translating it yields CASSLAGSGSPDGTQYF. The complete variable domain, with remaining parts taken from reference TRBV7-2 and TRBJ2-3, reads GAGVSQSPSNKVTEKGKDVELRCDPISGHTALYWYRQSLGQGLEFLIYFQGNSAPDKSGLPSDRFSAERTGGSVSTLTIQRTQQEDSAVYLCASSLAGSGSPDGTQYFGPGTRLTVL.

This clonotype was seen more than once but under ten times. This rearrangement joins TRBV3-1 to TRBJ2-1, with TRBD1 as a possible D gene (6 bases). The CDR3 sequence is 16 residues long. Germline CDR1 reads LGHDT; CDR2 reads YNNKEL (reference sequence). V dropped 1 base and J dropped 3 bases, with 13 bases sitting between them. CDR3 sequence: CASSQGGQRFYNEQFF. In DNA, the CDR3 is TGTGCCAGCAGCCAAGGCGGACAGAGGTTCTACAATGAGCAGTTCTTC.

Many counts were recorded for this clonotype. The V gene is TRBV9, the J gene TRBJ2-7; D is uncertain. V lost 2 bases to trimming and J lost 6 bases, with 15 bases between them. Germline values: CDR1 SGDLS, CDR2 YYNGEE. CDR3 length equals 14 residues. CDR3 DNA sequence: TGTGCCAGCAGCGTTGACCATAGATTCTTCGAGCAGTACTTC. It codes for CASSVDHRFFEQYF.

This clonotype was counted many times. The chain combines TRBV12-3 or TRBV12-4 with TRBJ1-1, with D perhaps matching TRBD1 (5 bases). The CDR3 spans 14 residues. V lost 2 bases, J lost 7 bases, and 14 bases lay in between. CDR3 residues: CASSLPPGQLEAFF. CDR3 nucleotides: TGTGCCAGCAGTTTACCCCCAGGGCAACTTGAAGCTTTCTTT.

In regard to this clonotype: A read error may explain this, as a much larger clone is one base away. The chain uses TRBV7-2 and TRBJ2-7; 7 bases line up with TRBD2. Germline loops: CDR1 SGHTA, CDR2 FQGNSA. V was pared by 7 bases and J by 0 bases, with 12 bases of the junction left unmatched. CDR3 length equals 16 residues. The CDR3 spells CASTPSGALSSYEQYF. For the CDR3, the DNA is TGTGCCAGCACCCCGAGCGGGGCCTTGAGCTCCTACGAGCAGTACTTC.

This clonotype has at least ten counts. This chain uses TRBV29-1 with TRBJ1-1, with TRBD1 identical over 7 bases. V was pared by 6 bases and J by 5 bases, with 6 bases of the junction left unmatched. This CDR3 has 12 amino acids. The germline CDR1 and CDR2 sequences are SQVTM and ANQGSEA. CDR3 region: CSVRGLDTEAFF. The CDR3 nucleotides read TGCAGCGTGAGGGGGCTGGATACTGAAGCTTTCTTT. Variable domain in full (rest from reference TRBV29-1 and TRBJ1-1): SAVISQKPSRDICQRGTSLTIQCQVDSQVTMMFWYRQQPGQSLTLIATANQGSEATYESGFVIDKFPISRPNLTFSTLTVSNMSPEDSSIYLCSVRGLDTEAFFGQGTRLTVV.

Many counts were recorded for this clonotype. The chain couples TRBV7-9 to TRBJ1-2, with 9 bases identical to TRBD1. The J segment lost 4 bases and the V segment lost 5 bases, leaving 14 bases of the junction unmatched. The CDR3 sequence is 17 residues long. Germline CDR1 and CDR2: SEHNR and FQNEAQ (reference sequence). The CDR3 region is CASSAGSQGALAYGYTF. The CDR3 nucleotides are TGTGCCAGCAGCGCGGGGTCACAGGGGGCATTGGCCTATGGCTACACCTTC.

This clonotype was detected only a few times. The genes are TRBV20-1 and TRBJ2-7; unclear D gene. The V end was cut by 0 bases, the J end by 0 bases, with 12 bases between. Germline lookup yields CDR1 DFQATT and CDR2 SNEGSKA (reference sequence). CDR3 size: 15 residues. The CDR3 sequence: CSARDLANPSYEQYF. The DNA of the CDR3 is TGCAGTGCTAGAGATCTCGCCAATCCCTCCTACGAGCAGTACTTC.

This clonotype was observed many times. This sequence joins TRBV7-2 and TRBJ1-1; D not certain. The V gene lost 2 bases and the J gene lost 4 bases, with 11 bases spanning the gap. The CDR3 covers 14 residues. CDR1 SGHTA and CDR2 FQGNSA come from the germline V gene. This CDR3 reads CASSLLMGGTEAFF. In DNA form, the CDR3 reads TGTGCCAGCAGCTTATTGATGGGTGGCACTGAAGCTTTCTTT.

The J gene is TRBJ2-3, the V gene TRBV11-2; no firm D call. V shed 3 bases and J shed 4 bases, with 14 bases lying between them. CDR1 is SGHAT, CDR2 FQNNGV, per germline. This CDR3 contains 15 residues. The CDR3 bases are TGTGCCAGCAGCTTTATGGCAGGCCAATCAGATACGCAGTATTTT. Translating it yields CASSFMAGQSDTQYF.

At least ten counts were recorded for this clonotype. This rearrangement joins TRBV28 to TRBJ2-5; D not resolved. This CDR3 comprises 17 residues. Between the trimmed V and J ends, which lost 6 bases and 1 base, there was a span of 21 bases. CDR1 is MDHEN, CDR2 SYDVKM, per germline. The CDR3 nucleotides read TGTGCCAGCAGCCCCTCCGCCCGCAGGCTGTTCCAAGAGACCCAGTACTTC. Protein: CASSPSARRLFQETQYF.